These 29 T cell receptor beta chains came from one sample sequenced in a study of shared clonotypes between healthy human individuals. Data came from immunoSEQ multiplex PCR; TCRdb stores just in-frame clones and leaves some out. This table holds 2.3 million or so clones, 85% to 95% found once. Sequenced material: naive CD4+ T cells from PBMCs. Subset in this sample: CD45RA+ positively selected. These receptors came from a man between 18 and 29 years old in good health. Some clones in this sample may be carry-over from other donors' samples.

The chain uses TRBV13 and TRBJ2-1; 7 nucleotides match TRBD1. The V and J ends lost 6 bases and 5 bases, in that order; junction bases with no gene match: 7. Germline V lookup: CDR1 PRHDT, CDR2 FYEKMQ (reference sequence). The CDR3 is 14 residues long. The chain's CDR3 is CASRRTGENNEQFF. The CDR3 DNA sequence: TGTGCCAGCAGAAGAACAGGGGAAAACAATGAGCAGTTCTTC.

V gene TRBV6-5 combines with J gene TRBJ2-7; TRBD1 agrees at 7 bases. The J segment lost 1 base and the V segment lost 5 bases, leaving 5 bases of the junction unmatched. CDR3 size: 14 residues. Germline V gene data show CDR1 as MNHEY and CDR2 as SVGAGI. The CDR3, as DNA: TGTGCCAGCAGTATGACGGGACAGTCCTACGAGCAGTACTTC. Its protein product is CASSMTGQSYEQYF.

The chain couples TRBV9 to TRBJ2-7; TRBD2 matches 7 bases. CDR3 length equals 11 residues. Unmatched junction bases numbered 0, after V lost 3 bases and J lost 6 bases. Germline V CDR1 and CDR2: SGDLS, YYNGEE. This CDR3 is CASSAGGEQYF. The DNA for the CDR3 is TGTGCCAGCAGCGCGGGGGGCGAGCAGTACTTC.

CDR3 loop: CATAPGQHFLREAFF. Written as DNA, the CDR3 is TGTGCCACCGCCCCGGGACAGCACTTCCTCCGTGAAGCTTTCTTT. This chain joins TRBV28 and TRBJ1-1, with 7 nucleotides matching TRBD1. The CDR3 covers 15 residues. Per the germline V gene, CDR1 is MDHEN and CDR2 is SYDVKM. Trimming removed 10 bases from V and 7 bases from J; junction bases left unmatched: 18.

The chain combines TRBV5-8 with TRBJ1-5, with a weak D call TRBD1 (6 bases). V gave up 4 bases and J gave up 0 bases, with 20 bases separating them. The CDR3 runs to 18 residues. Germline V lookup: CDR1 SGHTS, CDR2 YDEGEE. The CDR3 sequence: CASSAWSTGYYSNQPQHF. CDR3 coding DNA: TGTGCCAGCAGCGCCTGGAGTACAGGGTACTATAGCAATCAGCCCCAGCATTTT.

The chain couples TRBV6-4 to TRBJ1-2; TRBD1 matches 7 bases. There are 15 residues in the CDR3. After removal of 6 bases from V and 7 bases from J, the junction contained 14 bases not matched to a gene. Germline lookup yields CDR1 MRHNA and CDR2 SNTAGT. This chain's CDR3 is CASSSSAGTAGGYTF. In DNA, the CDR3 is TGTGCCAGCAGCTCATCAGCCGGGACAGCAGGTGGCTACACCTTC.

This rearrangement joins TRBV7-2 to TRBJ2-3; D gene unclear. In germline, CDR1 is SGHTA, CDR2 FQGNSA. This CDR3 has 12 residues. V lost 3 bases, J lost 5 bases, and 6 bases lay in between. The CDR3 DNA sequence: TGTGCCAGCAGCTTGAGGAGAGATACGCAGTATTTT. Translating it yields CASSLRRDTQYF.

The chain employs TRBV6-5 and TRBJ1-1, with D unclear. This CDR3 has 14 residues. CDR1 is MNHEY, CDR2 SVGAGI, per germline. Trimming cost V 7 bases and J 0 bases, with 12 bases left between them. CDR3 nucleotides: TGTGCCAGCAAGGGAGCACTGATGAACACTGAAGCTTTCTTT. Translating it yields CASKGALMNTEAFF.

This clone was recorded only once. V gene TRBV5-1 combines with J gene TRBJ2-1; D perhaps matches TRBD2 (5 bases). This CDR3 region has 17 residues. From germline, CDR1 is SGHRS and CDR2 YFSETQ. The V end was cut by 4 bases, the J end by 3 bases, with 20 bases between. CDR3 residues: CASSTSDYQPIYNEQFF. CDR3 DNA: TGCGCCAGCAGCACCTCTGACTACCAACCCATCTACAATGAGCAGTTCTTC.

This chain uses TRBV25-1 with TRBJ2-2, with TRBD2 as a possible D gene (6 bases). Trimming removed 8 bases from V and 6 bases from J, with 13 bases in between. The length of the CDR3 is 13 residues. CDR1 and CDR2 (germline): MGHDK, SYGVNS. The CDR3 region has the DNA TGTGCCAGCCGCGTAGGAGGGCCCGGGGAGCTGTTTTTT. Translating gives CASRVGGPGELFF.

J is TRBJ2-6 and V is TRBV5-6, with a weak D call TRBD1 (6 bases). Germline-derived CDR1 and CDR2 are SGHDT and YYEEEE. This CDR3 has 18 residues. Trimming stripped 0 bases from V and 2 bases from J, with 15 bases between. For the CDR3, the DNA is TGTGCCAGCAGCTTGGTGCAGGGGCGGGCAACTGGGGCCAACGTCCTGACTTTC. It yields the protein CASSLVQGRATGANVLTF.

This sequence joins TRBV18 and TRBJ2-2; 8 nucleotides line up with TRBD1. The CDR3 sequence is 14 residues long. J was trimmed by 4 bases and V by 5 bases; bases with no gene match: 3. CDR1 and CDR2 (germline): KGHSH, LQKENI. CDR3 residues: CASSSDRVTGELFF. The CDR3 DNA reads TGTGCCAGCTCATCGGACAGGGTCACCGGGGAGCTGTTTTTT.

To note about this clone: The identical CDR3 is also encoded by other nucleotide sequences in the sample. V is TRBV5-1 and J is TRBJ2-2, with D tentatively TRBD2 (5 bases). Germline V lookup: CDR1 SGHRS, CDR2 YFSETQ. CDR3 length: 16 amino acids. V was shortened by 0 bases and J by 1 base, with 10 bases between the two germline ends. The CDR3 loop is CASSLVAGGNTGELFF. The CDR3 DNA reads TGCGCCAGCAGCTTGGTGGCAGGAGGGAACACCGGGGAGCTGTTTTTT.

The CDR3: CASGRVSGANVLTF. The DNA for the CDR3 is TGTGCCAGCGGAAGGGTTTCTGGGGCCAACGTCCTGACTTTC. V usage is TRBV6-5 and J usage is TRBJ2-6; D is undetermined. Germline V gene sequence: CDR1 MNHEY, CDR2 SVGAGI. The CDR3 runs to 14 residues. V lost 8 bases and J 1 base, leaving 9 bases between the germline ends.

The chain combines TRBV7-3 with TRBJ2-3; D remains ambiguous. This CDR3 is 20 amino acids long. Trimming left V 0 bases short and J 2 bases short, with 24 bases between. CDR1 and CDR2 (germline): SGHTA, FQGTGA. The CDR3 is CASSLTAFTSFNTPTDTQYF. DNA of the CDR3: TGTGCCAGCAGCTTAACAGCTTTCACATCCTTCAACACGCCCACAGATACGCAGTATTTT. Full variable domain (outside the CDR3, taken from reference TRBV7-3 and TRBJ2-3): GAGVSQTPSNKVTEKGKYVELRCDPISGHTALYWYRQSLGQGPEFLIYFQGTGAADDSGLPNDRFFAVRPEGSVSTLKIQRTERGDSAVYLCASSLTAFTSFNTPTDTQYFGPGTRLTVL.

The chain has TRBV6-5 and TRBJ1-1; 7 bases are a match to TRBD1. This CDR3 spans 15 amino acids. With 6 bases clipped from V and 3 bases from J, the junction kept 10 bases outside the gene matches. The germline V gene has CDR1 MNHEY and CDR2 SVGAGI. CDR3 residues: CASRRNRGGDTEAFF. CDR3 coding DNA: TGTGCCAGCAGACGGAACAGGGGCGGGGACACTGAAGCTTTCTTT.

This clone was recorded once. CDR3 sequence reads: CASSPLTAGGPDNEQFF. CDR3 DNA sequence: TGTGCCAGCAGCCCTTTAACCGCGGGAGGGCCGGACAATGAGCAGTTCTTC. This sequence joins TRBV5-6 and TRBJ2-1; 9 bases align to TRBD2. With 4 bases clipped from V and 5 bases from J, the junction kept 13 bases outside the gene matches. Germline V gene lookup returns CDR1 SGHDT and CDR2 YYEEEE. The length of the CDR3 is 17 residues.

The V and J genes are TRBV18 and TRBJ1-4, with D maybe TRBD1 (5 bases). CDR1 is KGHSH and CDR2 is LQKENI in the germline V gene. The CDR3 consists of 16 residues. V was cut by 0 bases and J by 7 bases, with 15 bases left in between. In nucleotides, the CDR3 is TGTGCCAGCTCACCACCGTCCGGGGGGATGAGTGAAAAACTGTTTTTT. Translation: CASSPPSGGMSEKLFF.

The chain employs TRBV19 and TRBJ2-2; TRBD2 agrees at 15 bases. CDR3 length: 19 amino acids. J gave up 5 bases and V 4 bases, and 11 bases lay outside the gene matches. Germline V gene lookup returns CDR1 LNHDA and CDR2 SQIVND (reference sequence). The CDR3: CASSTGWTSGRARTGELFF. The CDR3 region has the DNA TGTGCCAGTAGTACGGGATGGACTAGCGGGAGGGCCCGAACCGGGGAGCTGTTTTTT.

The V and J genes are TRBV7-9 and TRBJ2-3, with 15 bases matching TRBD2. The CDR3 extends over 18 amino acids. In germline, CDR1 is SEHNR, CDR2 FQNEAQ (reference sequence). Trimming removed 3 bases from V and 2 bases from J; junction bases left unmatched: 6. The CDR3 DNA follows: TGTGCCAGCAGCTTCCGGACTAGCGGGAGGGCCGCCACAGATACGCAGTATTTT. Protein product: CASSFRTSGRAATDTQYF.

The gene calls are TRBV10-2 and TRBJ2-7; TRBD2 matches at 8 bases. Germline CDR1 WSHSY, CDR2 SAAADI. The CDR3 runs 14 residues. The V and J ends lost 7 bases and 6 bases, in that order; junction bases with no gene match: 11. The CDR3 reads CASISERGRGEQYF. The CDR3 DNA is TGCGCCAGCATTAGCGAGCGGGGGCGAGGCGAGCAGTACTTC.

The J gene is TRBJ2-2, the V gene TRBV10-3; no definite D call. Between the trimmed V and J ends, which lost 0 bases and 2 bases, there was a span of 7 bases. CDR3 length: 15 residues. CDR1 ENHRY and CDR2 SYGVKD come from the germline V gene. The CDR3 sequence: CAISESMANTGELFF. In DNA, the CDR3 is TGTGCCATCAGTGAGTCGATGGCCAACACCGGGGAGCTGTTTTTT.

Regarding this clone: This specimen includes other DNA sequences encoding the same CDR3. V is TRBV7-2 and J is TRBJ1-5; 7 nucleotides line up with TRBD1. The V gene end was trimmed by 5 bases and the J gene end by 6 bases; junction bases not matched to a gene: 4. This CDR3 contains 13 residues. Germline V gene sequence: CDR1 SGHTA, CDR2 FQGNSA. The CDR3 loop reads CASSPDRAQPQHF. The CDR3 nucleotides are TGTGCCAGCAGCCCTGACAGGGCTCAGCCCCAGCATTTT.

The chain recombines TRBV5-4 with TRBJ1-6; a weak D match, TRBD1 (5 bases). Trimming left V 0 bases short and J 12 bases short, with 19 bases between. CDR3 length: 16 residues. Germline loops: CDR1 SGHNT, CDR2 YYREEE (reference sequence). CDR3 bases: TGTGCCAGCAGCTTGGGCGGCAGGGAATATGGAGGACCCCTCCACTTT. Its protein is CASSLGGREYGGPLHF.

This chain uses TRBV19 with TRBJ2-7; 12 bases fit TRBD2. V dropped 1 base and J dropped 4; count of bases not matched to a gene: 5. The CDR3 is 16 residues long. Per germline, CDR1 LNHDA and CDR2 SQIVND (reference sequence). DNA for the CDR3: TGTGCCAGTAGTATAGGCCCACTAGCGGGAGGATACGAGCAGTACTTC. Translation: CASSIGPLAGGYEQYF.

Regarding this clone: In the same sample, other DNA sequences code for this CDR3. The chain is built from TRBV2 and TRBJ1-4; 10 bases align to TRBD1. This CDR3 is built from 14 residues. The V gene's germline CDR1 is SNHLY and CDR2 FYNNEI. V lost 3 bases to trimming and J lost 7 bases; unmatched junction nucleotides: 2. CDR3 nucleotides: TGTGCCAGCAGTGAGTGGACAGGGGGTGAAAAACTGTTTTTT. This codes for CASSEWTGGEKLFF.

In regard to this clone: Within the sample, other DNA sequences also encode this same CDR3. The chain uses TRBV5-1 and TRBJ2-5; 7 bases are shared with TRBD1. Germline CDR1 is SGHRS and CDR2 is YFSETQ. V shed 0 bases, J shed 2 bases, and the junction held 4 bases outside the gene matches. The CDR3 is made up of 15 amino acids. The CDR3 sequence: CASSLVGTVQETQYF. In DNA, the CDR3 is TGCGCCAGCAGCTTGGTCGGGACAGTACAAGAGACCCAGTACTTC.

This chain joins TRBV5-1 and TRBJ1-3; perhaps TRBD1 as D (5 bases). Deletions cut 4 bases from V and 4 bases from J, with 15 bases between. This CDR3 has 15 amino acids. The germline V gene has CDR1 SGHRS and CDR2 YFSETQ. The CDR3 bases are TGCGCCAGCAGCCTAACCGGGACGTTAGGAAACACCATATATTTT. Residues: CASSLTGTLGNTIYF.

This clone has just one count. The same CDR3 also results from other DNA sequences found in this sample. The CDR3 bases are TGTGCCAGCTCACCACCGGGACGGGAGACCCAGTACTTC. Amino acid sequence: CASSPPGRETQYF. The V call is TRBV18, the J call TRBJ2-5; D may match TRBD1 or TRBD2 (5 bases each). V was trimmed by 0 bases and J by 5 bases, leaving 7 bases between them. Germline CDR1 is KGHSH and CDR2 is LQKENI. The CDR3 is made up of 13 amino acids.